This TCR beta chain was identified in a study of technical replicates of blood from a few donors. The length of the CDR3 is 14 residues. Germline CDR1 is SGHNT and CDR2 is YYREEE (reference sequence). Deletions cut 0 bases from V and 4 bases from J, with 5 bases between. The repertoire was sequenced with immunoSEQ multiplex PCR; TCRdb's copy has only in-frame clones and lacks some. The table includes tens of thousands of clones, about 86% detected once. Sequencing was performed on PBMCs. V and J are TRBV5-4 and TRBJ1-6; D might be TRBD1 (5 bases). This clonotype originated in a human donor in good health. Some clones in this sample may be carry-over from other donors' samples. The CDR3 DNA follows: TGTGCCAGCAGCTTGGGACAGTATAATTCACCCCTCCACTTT. It codes for CASSLGQYNSPLHF.